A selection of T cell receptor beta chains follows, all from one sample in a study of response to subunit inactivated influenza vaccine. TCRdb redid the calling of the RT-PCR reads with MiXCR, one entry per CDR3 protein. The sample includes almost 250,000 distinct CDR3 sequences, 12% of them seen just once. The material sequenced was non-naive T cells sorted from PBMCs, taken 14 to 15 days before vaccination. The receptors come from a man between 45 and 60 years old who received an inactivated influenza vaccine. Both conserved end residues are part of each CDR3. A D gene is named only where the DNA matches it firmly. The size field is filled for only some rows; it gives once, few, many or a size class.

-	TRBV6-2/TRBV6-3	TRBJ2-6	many	TGTGCCAGCAGTCTTGACAGGTACTCTGGGGCCAACGTCCTGACTTTC	CASSLDRYSGANVLTF
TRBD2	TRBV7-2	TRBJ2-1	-	TGTGCCAGCAGCCCCTCTAGCGGGAGATTCGATGAGCAGTTCTTC	CASSPSSGRFDEQFF
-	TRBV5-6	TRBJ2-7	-	TGTGCCATCGGCCGCGACCTCACCTACGAGCAGTACTTC	CAIGRDLTYEQYF
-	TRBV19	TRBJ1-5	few	TGTGCCAGTAGTGAGACCCGACTAAATCAGCCCCAGCATTTT	CASSETRLNQPQHF
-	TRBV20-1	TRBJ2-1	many	TGCAGTGCTAGCCCGAGCGGACTCTCCTACAATGAGCAGTTCTTC	CSASPSGLSYNEQFF
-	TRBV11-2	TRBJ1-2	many	TGTGCCAGCAGCTTTCGCTCGTTTTCGCCCAGTCGGCGCTATGGCTACACCTTC	CASSFRSFSPSRRYGYTF
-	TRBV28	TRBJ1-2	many	TGTGCCAGCAGTTTATTTACCCCAGGGGCCTATGGCTACACCTTC	CASSLFTPGAYGYTF
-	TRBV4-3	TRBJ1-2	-	TGCGCCAGCAGCCAAGATCTGGGCAGCACCGCTGGCTACACCTTC	CASSQDLGSTAGYTF
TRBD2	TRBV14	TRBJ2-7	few	TGTGCCAGCAGCCAACGAGCGGGGGTGCAGTACTTC	CASSQRAGVQYF
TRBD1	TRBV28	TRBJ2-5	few	TGTGCCAGCACCACCACAGGGGGCGATTTCCAAGAGACCCAGTACTTC	CASTTTGGDFQETQYF
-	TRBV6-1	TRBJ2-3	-	TGTGCCAGCAGTGAACAGGGAGCAGATACGCAGTATTTT	CASSEQGADTQYF
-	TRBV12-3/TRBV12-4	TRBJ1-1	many	TGTGCCAGCAGTTTCGGGGCCCTGAACACTGAAGCTTTCTTT	CASSFGALNTEAFF
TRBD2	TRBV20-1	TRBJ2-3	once	TGCAGTGCGGCGGGGGAGCTAGATACGCAGTATTTT	CSAAGELDTQYF
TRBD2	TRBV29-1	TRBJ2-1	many	TGCAGCGTTGAAGGAGTTCACACTAGCGGGAGGGACAATGAGCAGTTCTTC	CSVEGVHTSGRDNEQFF
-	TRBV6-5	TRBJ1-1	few	TGTGCCAGCAGTTACTCGGTTCTCAGGGCTGCAGAGGCTTTCTTT	CASSYSVLRAAEAFF
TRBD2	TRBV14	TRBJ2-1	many	TGTGCCAGCACCGGGAGGCGGGGAGGTTACAATGAGCAGTTCTTC	CASTGRRGGYNEQFF
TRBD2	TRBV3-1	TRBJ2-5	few	TGTGCCAGCAGCCAACCCCGGACTAGCGGGATCCAAGAGACCCAGTACTTC	CASSQPRTSGIQETQYF
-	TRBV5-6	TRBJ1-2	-	TGTGCCAGCAGCCAATCTTTTGGCTACACCTTC	CASSQSFGYTF
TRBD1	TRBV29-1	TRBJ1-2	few	TGCAGCGTGTACAGGGGAGGGGATGGCTACACCTTC	CSVYRGGDGYTF
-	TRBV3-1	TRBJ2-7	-	TGTGCCAGCAGCCAAGCTCGACAGGAGCAGTACTTC	CASSQARQEQYF
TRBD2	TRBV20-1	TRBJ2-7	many	TGCAGTGTCAGCGGGAGTGACGAGCAGTACTTC	CSVSGSDEQYF
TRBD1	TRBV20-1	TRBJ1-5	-	TGCAGTGCACCTAGACAGGGCCACAATCAGCCCCAGCATTTT	CSAPRQGHNQPQHF
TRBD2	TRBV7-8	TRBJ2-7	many	TGTGCCAGCAGCCCGGGACTAGAACACGAGCAGTACTTC	CASSPGLEHEQYF
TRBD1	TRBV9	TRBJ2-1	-	TGTGCCAGCAGCGCCCGACAGGGGGCCATTTCTTGGTACTACAATGAGCAGTTCTTC	CASSARQGAISWYYNEQFF
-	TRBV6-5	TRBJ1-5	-	TGTGCCAGCAGTTATGCCAGGAGCAATCAGCCCCAGCATTTT	CASSYARSNQPQHF
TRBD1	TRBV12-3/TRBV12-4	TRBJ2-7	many	TGTGCCAGCAGTTTAATTGGACAGGGGTTCTCCTACGAGCAGTACTTC	CASSLIGQGFSYEQYF
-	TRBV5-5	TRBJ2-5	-	TGTGCCAGCAGCCCCGGCGGATGGCAGACCCAGTACTTC	CASSPGGWQTQYF
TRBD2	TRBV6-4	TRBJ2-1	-	TGTGCCAGCAGTGCCGAACTAGCGGGGGGCAACAATGAGCAGTTCTTC	CASSAELAGGNNEQFF
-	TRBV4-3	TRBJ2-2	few	TGCGCCAGCAGCCAAGAGTTCGGCGGGGAGCTGTTTTTT	CASSQEFGGELFF
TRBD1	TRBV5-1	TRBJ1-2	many	TGCGCCAGCAGCTTCGAGGGGGCATTTGGCTACACCTTC	CASSFEGAFGYTF
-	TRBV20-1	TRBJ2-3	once	TGCAGTGCTAGAGCGGGAGTGGGCCGAGATACGCAGTATTTT	CSARAGVGRDTQYF
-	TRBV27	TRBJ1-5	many	TGTGCCAGCAGCCCAATCCGGGGGGACAATCAGCCCCAGCATTTT	CASSPIRGDNQPQHF
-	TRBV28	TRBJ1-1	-	TGTGCCAGCAGTTGGGCCGGGACACAAAAAGCTTTCTTT	CASSWAGTQKAFF
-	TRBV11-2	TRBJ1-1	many	TGTGCCAGCAGCTTAGATAAAGGCAGGTTGAACACTGAAGCTTTCTTT	CASSLDKGRLNTEAFF
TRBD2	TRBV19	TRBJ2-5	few	TGTGCCACCTCTAAGGCGGCGGGAGTGGAAGAGACCCAGTACTTC	CATSKAAGVEETQYF
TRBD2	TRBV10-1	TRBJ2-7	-	TGCGCCAGCAGTGAGAAGGTTAGCGGGAGGGCAATCAACCGAACCAGGGACAGCGAGCAGTACTTC	CASSEKVSGRAINRTRDSEQYF
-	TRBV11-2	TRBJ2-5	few	TGTGCCAGCAGCCAACCCCAACTCATCCAAGAGACCCAGTACTTC	CASSQPQLIQETQYF
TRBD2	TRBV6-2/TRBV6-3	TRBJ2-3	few	TGTGCCAGCAGTTACATCCCCCTAGCGGGAGGGCCCACAGATACGCAGTATTTT	CASSYIPLAGGPTDTQYF
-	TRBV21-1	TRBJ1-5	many	TGTGCCAGCAGTCCTAGGGAGACGGTCTCGGTGACTCAGCCCCAGCATTTT	CASSPRETVSVTQPQHF
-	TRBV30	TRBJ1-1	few	TGTGCCTGGAGTGTGTTTAGGAAGCGGCTGGGGGCTTTCTTT	CAWSVFRKRLGAFF
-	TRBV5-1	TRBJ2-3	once	TGCGCCAGCAGCTTGGGGACGGGTTCAGATACGCAGTATTTT	CASSLGTGSDTQYF
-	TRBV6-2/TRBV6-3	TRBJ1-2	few	TGTGCCAGCAGTTCTGCGGCAGGGCGGGTCTATGGCTACACCTTC	CASSSAAGRVYGYTF
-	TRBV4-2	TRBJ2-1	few	TGTGCCAGCAGCCAAGCGGGACTTAGGGCCGGACCTTACAATGAGCAGTTCTTC	CASSQAGLRAGPYNEQFF
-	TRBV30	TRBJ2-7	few	TGTGCCTGGAGCAGGGCAGGCGGAGTCTACGAGCAGTACTTC	CAWSRAGGVYEQYF
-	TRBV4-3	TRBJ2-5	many	TGCGCCAGCAGCCAAGATGGGACCGGATGGGAGACCCAGTACTTC	CASSQDGTGWETQYF
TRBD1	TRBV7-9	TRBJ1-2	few	TGTGCCAGCAGCCACCGGGACAGGGGAAATGGCTACACCTTC	CASSHRDRGNGYTF
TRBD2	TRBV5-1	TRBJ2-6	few	TGCGCCAGCAGCTCCCCTAGCGGGATGAACTCCTCTGGGGCCAACGTCCTGACTTTC	CASSSPSGMNSSGANVLTF
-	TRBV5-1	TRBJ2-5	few	TGCGCCAGCAGGTTTGGGACAAATCAAGAGACCCAGTACTTC	CASRFGTNQETQYF
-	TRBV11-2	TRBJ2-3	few	TGTGCCAGCAGCCAGTTCCCCCAGGGAAGCACAGATACGCAGTATTTT	CASSQFPQGSTDTQYF
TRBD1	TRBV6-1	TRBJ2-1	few	TGTGCCAGCAGTGACCGACAGGGGTGGAATGAGCAGTTCTTC	CASSDRQGWNEQFF
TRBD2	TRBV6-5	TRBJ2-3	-	TGTGCCAGCAGTTTCCAAGCGGGGGCCACAGATACGCAGTATTTT	CASSFQAGATDTQYF
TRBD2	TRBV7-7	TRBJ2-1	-	TGTGCCAGCAGCCCAGGACTAGCCTCCTACAATGAGCAGTTCTTC	CASSPGLASYNEQFF
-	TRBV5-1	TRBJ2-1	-	TGCGCCAGCAGCTTGGAAGGACATAGCTCCTACAATGAGCAGTTCTTC	CASSLEGHSSYNEQFF
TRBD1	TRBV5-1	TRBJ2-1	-	TGCGCCAGCAGCTCAACCCCCCCCCAGACAGGGAGCTCCTACAATGAGCAGTTCTTC	CASSSTPPQTGSSYNEQFF
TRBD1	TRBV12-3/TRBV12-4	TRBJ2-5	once	TGTGCCAGCAGTCCTTCGGTCAGGGGGCTTCGTGGGCGAAGAAAAGAGACCCAGTACTTC	CASSPSVRGLRGRRKETQYF
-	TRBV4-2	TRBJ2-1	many	TGTGCCAGCAGCCGAGATCGGGGGGCCGACAATGAGCAGTTCTTC	CASSRDRGADNEQFF
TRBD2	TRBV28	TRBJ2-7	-	TGTGCCAGCAGTCTACTACTGGGACTAGCAGTCGAGCAGTACTTC	CASSLLLGLAVEQYF